Sequencing of this T cell receptor (beta chain) was carried out in a study of T cell responses to AZD1222 COVID-19 vaccine. CDR1 MDHEN and CDR2 SYDVKM come from the germline V gene. Germline trimming cut 5 bases from V and 8 bases from J; bases unmatched to any gene: 10. The CDR3 sequence is 15 residues long. Repertoires were generated with immunoSEQ multiplex PCR, while TCRdb's copy carries only in-frame clones and drops some. The sample includes about 110,000 clones, 70% to 90% of them seen just once. This sequence originates from an adult in good health. Sequencing was performed on peripheral blood, taken on day 0 of AZD1222 vaccination. The V call is TRBV28, the J call TRBJ1-4; TRBD1 matches at 8 bases. Written as DNA, the CDR3 is TGTGCCAGCAGTACCCGGACAGGGACAGGAGAAAAACTGTTTTTT. Protein sequence: CASSTRTGTGEKLFF.